This passage covers 5 T cell receptor beta chains from one sample sequenced in a study of T cell clonality in common variable immunodeficiency. Sequencing was performed with immunoSEQ multiplex PCR; in TCRdb, only in-frame clones are kept and a portion is missing. In total the sample includes tens of thousands of clones, none of them seen once. The sequencing input was peripheral blood mononuclear cells. The origin of the receptors is a person between 18 and 75 years old in good health.

At least ten counts were recorded for this clone. The read gets to within 3 residues of the CDR3 end, and the germline J gene fills in the rest. This chain uses TRBV7-9 with TRBJ1-1; D possibly corresponds to TRBD1 (5 bases). Germline V lookup: CDR1 SEHNR, CDR2 FQNEAQ (reference sequence). This CDR3 contains 14 residues. V shed 2 bases and J shed 3 bases, with 10 bases lying between them. The CDR3: CASSLMQGDTEAFF. The covered CDR3 bases are TGTGCCAGCAGCTTAATGCAGGGAGACACTGAA.

In its sample, this clone was seen many times. The read comes to an end 3 residues before the CDR3 does, leaving the germline J gene to fill in the end. The rearrangement joins TRBV5-4 to TRBJ1-1; 9 positions agree with TRBD1. CDR3 size: 16 residues. With 3 bases clipped from V and 4 bases from J, the junction kept 10 bases outside the gene matches. Looked up from germline, CDR1 is SGHNT and CDR2 is YYREEE (reference sequence). CDR3 region: CASSWDRARAATEAFF. CDR3 DNA (partial): TGTGCCAGCAGCTGGGACAGGGCTAGGGCTGCCACTGAA.

This clone was seen at least ten times. The CDR3 here is CSARVRARGSYNEQFF. The CDR3 bases that were read are TGCAGTGCTAGAGTCAGGGCCCGAGGCTCCTACAATGAG. V is TRBV20-1 and J is TRBJ2-1; D perhaps matches TRBD1 (5 bases). The read terminates 3 residues before the CDR3 end, so the remaining end is supplied by the germline J gene. CDR3 length equals 16 residues. Deletions cut 1 base from V and 0 bases from J, with 13 bases between. Germline V gene lookup returns CDR1 DFQATT and CDR2 SNEGSKA (reference sequence).

This clone has ten or more counts. The CDR3 goes on 3 residues after the read ends, and that part is filled in from the germline J gene. The J gene is TRBJ2-5, the V gene TRBV5-1; TRBD2 might be the D (5 bases). The germline V gene encodes CDR1 SGHRS and CDR2 YFSETQ. The CDR3 length is 15 residues. With 7 bases removed from V and 4 bases from J, the gap between germline ends came to 20 bases. CDR3 loop: CASGGGLNQGETQYF. The covered CDR3 bases are TGCGCCAGCGGTGGAGGACTGAATCAAGGAGAGACC.

There are a few counts of this clone. The DNA ends 3 residues before the CDR3 does, and the rest of the CDR3 is filled in from the germline J gene. This chain links TRBV19 with TRBJ1-5; TRBD1 is a possible D gene (5 bases). Germline loops: CDR1 LNHDA, CDR2 SQIVND (reference sequence). The CDR3 is made up of 15 amino acids. V lost 1 base and J lost 4, with 11 bases in between. Partial CDR3 DNA: TGTGCCAGTAGTATAGTGTCCGGGACTAATCAGCCC. Encoded protein: CASSIVSGTNQP. The whole CDR3 is CASSIVSGTNQPQHF.